The 11 T cell receptor beta chains reported below all come from one sample, sequenced in a study of spatial heterogeneity in lung cancer. Noted time point: blood at routine non-recurrence follow-up after resection. MiXCR, run by TCRdb on the 5' RACE reads, gives a single entry per CDR3 protein. The sample lists about 87,000 distinct CDR3 sequences, just under 20% occurring once. Sequenced here: PBMCs, sampled at follow-up. These receptors were taken from a male donor with early-stage non-small cell lung cancer.

The chain joins TRBV4-1 to TRBJ2-3; 8 bases match TRBD1. This CDR3 is built from 17 residues. V lost 4 bases to trimming and J lost 8 bases; unmatched junction nucleotides: 17. CDR1 and CDR2 (germline): MGHRA, YSYEKL. The CDR3 DNA reads as TGCGCCAGCAGCCCATTCCCGACAGGGGTCTTTGAAGGTACGCAGTATTTT. It encodes CASSPFPTGVFEGTQYF.

The chain couples TRBV12-3 or TRBV12-4 to TRBJ2-3, with 11 bases aligning to TRBD2. The CDR3 has 12 residues. Losses at the gene ends were 4 bases for V and 11 bases for J; bases not matched to a gene: 2. The CDR3 loop is CASSSGLAGQYF. The CDR3 region has the DNA TGTGCCAGCAGTTCCGGACTAGCGGGGCAGTATTTT.

This clonotype was recorded many times. This sequence joins TRBV5-1 and TRBJ1-4; D is unclear. V was trimmed by 0 bases and J by 5 bases, leaving 14 bases between them. This CDR3 has 16 residues. Looked up from germline, CDR1 is SGHRS and CDR2 is YFSETQ. CDR3 protein: CASSLGTKVWNEKLFF. The CDR3, as DNA: TGCGCCAGCAGCTTGGGGACCAAAGTCTGGAATGAAAAACTGTTTTTT.

The chain links TRBV12-3 or TRBV12-4 to TRBJ1-1, with 11 bases that match TRBD1. This CDR3 is 14 amino acids long. The junction had 4 bases not matched to a gene; V was cut back by 6 bases and J by 4 bases. The CDR3 protein is CASSRTGGTTEAFF. The CDR3 nucleotides read TGTGCCAGCAGCCGGACAGGGGGCACCACTGAAGCTTTCTTT.

This rearrangement joins TRBV2 to TRBJ2-3, with 11 positions matching TRBD1. V lost 7 bases to trimming and J lost 5 bases; unmatched junction nucleotides: 5. This CDR3 is built from 14 residues. The germline V gene has CDR1 SNHLY and CDR2 FYNNEI. Written as DNA, the CDR3 is TGTGCCAGCACCCGGGACAGGGGGAGAGATACGCAGTATTTT. This encodes CASTRDRGRDTQYF.

The rearrangement uses TRBV27 and TRBJ2-2, with 11 nucleotides matching TRBD2. The V segment lost 3 bases and the J segment 5 bases; nucleotides outside the gene matches: 2. Germline V gene data show CDR1 as MNHEY and CDR2 as SMNVEV (reference sequence). There are 15 residues in the CDR3. The CDR3 bases are TGTGCCAGCAGTTTGGCTAGCGGGAGGACCGGGGAGCTGTTTTTT. Protein sequence: CASSLASGRTGELFF.

The rearrangement links TRBV20-1 to TRBJ2-1; D unresolved. Trimming left V 6 bases short and J 1 base short, with 19 bases between. This CDR3 has 16 amino acids. Germline V gene data show CDR1 as DFQATT and CDR2 as SNEGSKA (reference sequence). CDR3: CSAQLRTDDSYNEQFF. The CDR3 coding sequence is TGCAGTGCCCAGCTCCGGACGGATGATTCCTACAATGAGCAGTTCTTC.

This sequence joins TRBV4-1 and TRBJ2-3, with 7 bases that match TRBD1. The CDR3 covers 15 residues. The V segment lost 2 bases and the J segment 5 bases; nucleotides outside the gene matches: 7. Germline CDR1 MGHRA, CDR2 YSYEKL. In DNA form, the CDR3 reads TGCGCCAGCAGCCAAAGACAGGGCGTAGTAGATACGCAGTATTTT. It translates to CASSQRQGVVDTQYF.

This sequence joins TRBV4-3 and TRBJ1-2; the match to TRBD1 covers 8 bases. CDR3 length: 16 amino acids. Germline CDR1 reads LGHNA; CDR2 reads YSLEER. Trimming removed 0 bases from V and 3 bases from J; junction bases left unmatched: 6. Here the CDR3 reads CASSQDLTGEYYGYTF. The CDR3 region has the DNA TGCGCCAGCAGCCAAGATTTGACAGGGGAGTACTATGGCTACACCTTC.

This chain links TRBV5-1 with TRBJ2-3, with 7 bases identical to TRBD2. Germline V gene data show CDR1 as SGHRS and CDR2 as YFSETQ. The V gene end was trimmed by 0 bases and the J gene end by 3 bases; junction bases not matched to a gene: 7. The CDR3 covers 16 residues. CDR3 loop: CASSLDRGSRTDTQYF. DNA of the CDR3: TGCGCCAGCAGCTTGGATCGCGGGAGTCGGACAGATACGCAGTATTTT.

The chain employs TRBV7-6 and TRBJ2-5; D uncertain. Trimming pared 0 bases from V and 0 bases from J, leaving 2 bases between. This CDR3 spans 13 amino acids. Per the germline V gene, CDR1 is SGHVS and CDR2 is FNYEAQ. The CDR3 DNA sequence: TGTGCCAGCAGCTTAGCTTACCAAGAGACCCAGTACTTC. The encoded protein is CASSLAYQETQYF.